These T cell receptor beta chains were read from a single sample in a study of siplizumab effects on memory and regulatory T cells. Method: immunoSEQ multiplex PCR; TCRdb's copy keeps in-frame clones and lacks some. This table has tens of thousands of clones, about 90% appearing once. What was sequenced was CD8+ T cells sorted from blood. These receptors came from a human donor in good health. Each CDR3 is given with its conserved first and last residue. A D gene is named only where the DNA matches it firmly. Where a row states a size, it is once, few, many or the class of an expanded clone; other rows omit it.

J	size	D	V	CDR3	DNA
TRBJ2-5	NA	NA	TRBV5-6	CASSLRFSETQYF	TGTGCCAGCAGCTTACGGTTTTCGGAGACCCAGTACTTC
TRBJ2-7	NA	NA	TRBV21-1	CASSPTPKRDRGPLYEQYF	TGTGCCAGCAGCCCTACCCCCAAACGGGACAGGGGCCCCCTCTACGAGCAGTACTTC
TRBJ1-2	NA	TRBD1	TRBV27	CASSFLGQGNYGYTF	TGTGCCAGCAGTTTTCTCGGACAGGGAAACTATGGCTACACCTTC
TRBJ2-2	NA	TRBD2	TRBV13	CASSFPSGGATGELFF	TGTGCCAGCAGCTTTCCTAGCGGGGGGGCGACCGGGGAGCTGTTTTTT
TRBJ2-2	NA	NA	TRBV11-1	CASSLGENTGELFF	TGTGCCAGCAGCTTAGGAGAAAACACCGGGGAGCTGTTTTTT
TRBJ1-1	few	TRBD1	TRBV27	CASRQGTMNTEAFF	TGTGCCAGCCGACAGGGAACGATGAACACTGAAGCTTTCTTT
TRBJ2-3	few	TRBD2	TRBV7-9	CASSLGGGAVLTDTQYF	TGTGCCAGCAGCTTAGGCGGGGGGGCTGTCCTAACAGATACGCAGTATTTT
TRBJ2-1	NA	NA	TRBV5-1	CASSPALSLGNEQFF	TGCGCCAGCAGCCCGGCTCTATCGCTCGGGAATGAGCAGTTCTTC
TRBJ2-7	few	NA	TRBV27	CASSTDDRFYEQYF	TGTGCCAGCAGTACAGACGACAGGTTCTACGAGCAGTACTTC
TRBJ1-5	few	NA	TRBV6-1	CASRESNQPQHF	TGTGCCAGCCGGGAGAGCAATCAGCCCCAGCATTTT
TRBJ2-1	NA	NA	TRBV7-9	CASSPGGGYNEQFF	TGTGCCAGCAGCCCCGGAGGGGGGTACAATGAGCAGTTCTTC
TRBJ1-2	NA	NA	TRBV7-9	CASSSGDTNYGYTF	TGTGCCAGCAGCTCCGGGGACACCAACTATGGCTACACCTTC
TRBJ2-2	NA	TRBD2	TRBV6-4	CASSFSGSSTGELFF	TGTGCCAGCAGTTTTAGCGGGAGTAGCACCGGGGAGCTGTTTTTT
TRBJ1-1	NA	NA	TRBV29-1	CSVDRLNTEAFF	TGCAGCGTTGATAGGCTGAACACTGAAGCTTTCTTT
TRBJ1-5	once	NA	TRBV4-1	CASSQDRASNQPQHF	TGCGCCAGCAGCCAAGACAGGGCCAGCAATCAGCCCCAGCATTTT
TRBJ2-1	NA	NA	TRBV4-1	CASSQSDRDNEQFF	TGCGCCAGCAGCCAAAGTGACCGCGACAATGAGCAGTTCTTC
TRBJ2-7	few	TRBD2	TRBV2	CASSVTSGSDEQYF	TGTGCCAGCAGTGTGACTAGCGGGAGTGACGAGCAGTACTTC
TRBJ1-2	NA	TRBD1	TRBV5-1	CASSLRDRVSGYTF	TGCGCCAGCAGCCTCCGGGACAGGGTTAGTGGCTACACCTTC
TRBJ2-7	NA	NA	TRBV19	CASSIAALDGPGEQYF	TGTGCCAGTAGTATAGCCGCCTTAGACGGCCCCGGTGAGCAGTACTTC
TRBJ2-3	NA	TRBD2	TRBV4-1	CASSQDRGGADTQYF	TGCGCCAGCAGCCAAGATCGGGGGGGGGCAGATACGCAGTATTTT
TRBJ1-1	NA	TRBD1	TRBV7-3	CASSLGTGYEAFF	TGTGCCAGCAGCTTGGGGACAGGGTATGAAGCTTTCTTT
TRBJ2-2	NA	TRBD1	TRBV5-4	CASSDRGNTGELFF	TGTGCCAGCAGCGACAGGGGGAACACCGGGGAGCTGTTTTTT
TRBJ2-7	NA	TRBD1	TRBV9	CASSVGGQPIEQYF	TGTGCCAGCAGCGTAGGGGGACAGCCTATCGAGCAGTACTTC
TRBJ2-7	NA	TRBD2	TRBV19	CASSISSGGLSYEQYF	TGTGCCAGTAGTATCTCTAGCGGGGGACTCTCCTACGAGCAGTACTTC
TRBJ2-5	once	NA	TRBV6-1	CASSDLDNQETQYF	TGTGCCAGCAGTGACTTGGACAACCAAGAGACCCAGTACTTC
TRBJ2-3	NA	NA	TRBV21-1	CASSKVSTGSDTQYF	TGTGCCAGCAGCAAAGTGTCGACGGGGTCAGATACGCAGTATTTT
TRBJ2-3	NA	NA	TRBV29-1	CSVVGLTDTQYF	TGCAGCGTGGTGGGCCTCACAGATACGCAGTATTTT
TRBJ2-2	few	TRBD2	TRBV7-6	CASSLPFGGRASTGELFF	TGTGCCAGCAGCTTACCCTTCGGCGGGAGGGCCAGCACCGGGGAGCTGTTTTTT
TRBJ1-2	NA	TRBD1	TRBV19	CASSMTGGYHGYTF	TGTGCCAGTAGTATGACAGGGGGCTACCATGGCTACACCTTC
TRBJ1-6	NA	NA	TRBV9	CASSVEAGSSYNSPLHF	TGTGCCAGCAGCGTCGAGGCAGGGAGCTCCTATAATTCACCCCTCCACTTT
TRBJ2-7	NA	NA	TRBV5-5	CASTYLVGYEQYF	TGTGCCAGCACCTACTTGGTGGGCTACGAGCAGTACTTC
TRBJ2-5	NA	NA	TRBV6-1	CASSEVAGEQETQYF	TGTGCCAGCAGTGAAGTGGCAGGGGAACAAGAGACCCAGTACTTC
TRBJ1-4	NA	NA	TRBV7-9	CASSRVEGNEKLFF	TGTGCCAGCAGCCGGGTCGAGGGTAATGAAAAACTGTTTTTT
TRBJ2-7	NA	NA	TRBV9	CASSAQGRVYEQYF	TGTGCCAGCAGCGCTCAGGGACGGGTTTACGAGCAGTACTTC
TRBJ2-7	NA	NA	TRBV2	CASTGLYYEQYF	TGTGCCAGCACCGGACTGTACTACGAGCAGTACTTC
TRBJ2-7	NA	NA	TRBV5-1	CASSFGSYEQYF	TGCGCCAGCAGCTTCGGTTCCTACGAGCAGTACTTC
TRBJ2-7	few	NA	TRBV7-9	CASSYGLLYEQYF	TGTGCCAGCAGCTACGGACTCCTCTACGAGCAGTACTTC
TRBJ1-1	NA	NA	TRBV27	CASSPSPNTEAFF	TGTGCCAGCAGTCCCAGCCCTAACACTGAAGCTTTCTTT
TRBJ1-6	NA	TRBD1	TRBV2	CASSEDRSSYNSPLHF	TGTGCCAGCAGTGAGGACAGGAGCTCCTATAATTCACCCCTCCACTTT
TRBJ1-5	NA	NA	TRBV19	CASRPGSQPQHF	TGTGCCAGTAGACCGGGAAGTCAGCCCCAGCATTTT
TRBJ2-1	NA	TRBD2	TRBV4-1	CASSQASGAYNEQFF	TGCGCCAGCAGCCAAGCTAGCGGGGCCTACAATGAGCAGTTCTTC
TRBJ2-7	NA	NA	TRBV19	CASSNGVYEQYF	TGTGCCAGTAGTAATGGAGTCTACGAGCAGTACTTC
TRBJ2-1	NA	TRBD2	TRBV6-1	CASSHSGGSYNEQFF	TGTGCCAGCAGTCATAGCGGGGGTTCCTACAATGAGCAGTTCTTC
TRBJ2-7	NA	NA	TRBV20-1	CSARREYEQYF	TGCAGTGCTAGAAGGGAATACGAGCAGTACTTC
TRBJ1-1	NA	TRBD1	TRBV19	CASSMGQENTEAFF	TGTGCCAGTAGTATGGGACAGGAGAACACTGAAGCTTTCTTT
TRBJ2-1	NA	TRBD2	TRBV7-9	CASSLDSAGAGNEQFF	TGTGCCAGCAGCTTAGACTCAGCGGGAGCTGGCAATGAGCAGTTCTTC
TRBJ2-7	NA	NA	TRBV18	CASSRRDGEFYEQYF	TGTGCCAGCTCACGCCGGGACGGGGAGTTCTACGAGCAGTACTTC
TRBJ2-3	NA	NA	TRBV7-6	CASSPATDTQYF	TGTGCCAGCAGCCCCGCCACAGATACGCAGTATTTT
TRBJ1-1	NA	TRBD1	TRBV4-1	CASRQGAGTEAFF	TGCGCTTCACGGCAGGGGGCAGGGACTGAAGCTTTCTTT
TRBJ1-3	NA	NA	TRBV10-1	CASMASGPAGNTIYF	TGCGCCAGCATGGCATCGGGACCTGCTGGAAACACCATATATTTT
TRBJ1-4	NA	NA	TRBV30	CAWSVGGNEKLFF	TGTGCCTGGAGTGTAGGAGGGAATGAAAAACTGTTTTTT
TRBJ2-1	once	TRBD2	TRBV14	CASSLMTSGSFDEQFF	TGTGCCAGCAGCCTCATGACTAGCGGGAGCTTCGATGAGCAGTTCTTC
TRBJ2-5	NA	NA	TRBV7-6	CASSLGQGETQYF	TGTGCCAGCAGCTTGGGGCAGGGAGAGACCCAGTACTTC
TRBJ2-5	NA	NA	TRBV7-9	CASSLERGDLETQYF	TGTGCCAGCAGCTTAGAGAGGGGTGATCTGGAGACCCAGTACTTC
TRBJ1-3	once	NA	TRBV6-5	CASSYSSSGNTIYF	TGTGCCAGCAGTTACTCGTCCTCTGGAAACACCATATATTTT
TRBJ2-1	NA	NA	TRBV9	CASSLTSYEQFF	TGTGCCAGCAGCCTCACTAGCTATGAGCAGTTCTTC
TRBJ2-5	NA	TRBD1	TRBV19	CASSWAGGDQETQYF	TGTGCCAGTAGTTGGGCAGGGGGTGATCAGGAGACCCAGTACTTC